In its sample, the clone carrying this T cell receptor (beta chain) was seen once. The entry originates in a study of shared clonotypes between healthy human individuals. The protocol was immunoSEQ multiplex PCR, while the TCRdb copy is restricted to in-frame clones and leaves out a portion. The table lists nearly 2 million clones, approximately 94% of them singletons. The naive CD8 population came from CD45RO-negative cells selected for CCR7, without terminally differentiated effector memory CD45RA+ cells. The clonotype was recovered from a man aged 18 to 29 in good health. Material: naive CD8+ T cells sorted from blood.

CDR3 protein: CASSLSLGQGYEQYF. Written as DNA, the CDR3 is TGTGCCAGCAGCTTAAGTCTGGGACAGGGCTACGAGCAGTACTTC. The J gene is TRBJ2-7, the V gene TRBV7-9, with 9 nucleotides matching TRBD1. CDR1 and CDR2 (germline): SEHNR, FQNEAQ (reference sequence). The ends lost 2 bases at V and 3 bases at J; junction bases unmatched: 5. The CDR3 has 15 residues.